This T cell receptor (beta chain) emerged from a study of shared T cell receptors in the human thymus. Libraries were prepared by immunoSEQ multiplex PCR; TCRdb keeps only in-frame clonotypes and omits some of them. The data show 600,000 or so clones, with more than 75% seen just once and roughly 0.0089% held by the top ten. Trimming removed 3 bases at V and 3 bases at J, with 12 bases between. In germline, CDR1 is MNHEY, CDR2 SMNVEV (reference sequence). The length of the CDR3 is 15 residues. The same data also contributed to another study, on human thymus T cells. That work states: Resections obtained during corrective heart surgery supplied the thymus tissue. Thymic repertoires of unrelated individuals were reported in related research to overlap highly.

The chain has TRBV27 and TRBJ1-5; D uncertain. Sequenced sample: thymocytes. The origin of this receptor is a boy under two years old with a congenital heart defect. The CDR3 nucleotides are TGTGCCAGCAGTTTGAGAGGGATCCTCAATCAGCCCCAGCATTTT. Protein sequence: CASSLRGILNQPQHF.